This record looks at one TCR beta chain sequence and its context. Its antigen remains unidentified. These donors counted as nominally healthy when sampled, but unrecorded immune exposures were likely. This entry is derived from a study of cytomegalovirus exposure and HLA in healthy donors. General study points: CMV serostatus was the sole immune exposure data available. An apparent linkage of common viral pathogens to several of the most significant clusters emerged in a later analysis.

Researchers ran the PCR with 60 Vbeta and 13 Jbeta primers. Method: immunoSEQ multiplex PCR; TCRdb's copy keeps in-frame clones and lacks some. The table records approximately 180,000 clones, roughly 79% of them present only once. Material for sequencing was PBMCs. This TCR was sampled from a male donor in good health and CMV-seronegative.

CDR3 coding DNA: TGTGCCAGCACCCCGGGGGGTCAGGATACGCAGTATTTT. It specifies CASTPGGQDTQYF. The chain joins TRBV6-5 to TRBJ2-3; 7 bases align to TRBD2. The CDR3 has 13 amino acids. CDR1 MNHEY and CDR2 SVGAGI come from the germline V gene. Trimming removed 7 bases from V and 6 bases from J; junction bases left unmatched: 7.